The sequence of this T cell receptor (beta chain) was determined in a study of identical twins. Via MiXCR, TCRdb re-called the 5' RACE reads, giving one row per CDR3 protein. This sample has just under 650,000 distinct CDR3 sequences, with about 7.6% found just once. Trimming took 5 bases from V and 2 from J; bases not matched to a gene: 8. CDR3 length equals 16 residues. Germline values: CDR1 SEHNR, CDR2 FQNEAQ (reference sequence). This clonotype was seen ten or more times. Its specificity is not known. The study, taken as a whole, reports: Diverse VJ usage suggested most zero-insertion clonotypes were not invariant T cells. Twins showed weaker excess sharing in their beta out-of-frame sequences. Out-of-frame alpha sequences common to twins were enriched for low generation probability. Conclusions were drawn cross-sectionally by statistical analysis, without following the same donors.

These data are also associated with another study on yellow fever vaccine responses in identical twins.

Input material: PBMCs. This TCR was recovered from a woman aged 18-29 years in good health. The chain combines TRBV7-9 with TRBJ2-3, with 9 bases matching TRBD2. The CDR3 sequence is CASSHPASGATDTQYF. As DNA, the CDR3 is TGTGCCAGCAGCCACCCTGCTAGCGGGGCCACAGATACGCAGTATTTT. Combining the CDR3 with reference TRBV7-9 and TRBJ2-3 gives the whole variable domain DTGVSQNPRHKITKRGQNVTFRCDPISEHNRLYWYRQTLGQGPEFLTYFQNEAQLEKSRLLSDRFSAERPKGSFSTLEIQRTEQGDSAMYLCASSHPASGATDTQYFGPGTRLTVL.